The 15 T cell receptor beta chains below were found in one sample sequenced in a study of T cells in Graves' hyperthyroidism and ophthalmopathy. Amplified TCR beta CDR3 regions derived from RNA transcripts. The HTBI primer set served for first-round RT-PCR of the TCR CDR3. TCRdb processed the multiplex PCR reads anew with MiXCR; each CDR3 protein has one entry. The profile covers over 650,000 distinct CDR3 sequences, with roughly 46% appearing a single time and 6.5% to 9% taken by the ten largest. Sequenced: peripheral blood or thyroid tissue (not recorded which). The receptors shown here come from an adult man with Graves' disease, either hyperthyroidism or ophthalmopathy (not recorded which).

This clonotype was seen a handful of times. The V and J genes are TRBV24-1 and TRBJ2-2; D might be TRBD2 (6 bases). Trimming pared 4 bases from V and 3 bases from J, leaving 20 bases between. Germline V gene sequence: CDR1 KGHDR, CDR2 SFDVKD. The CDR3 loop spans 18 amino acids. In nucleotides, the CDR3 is TGTGCCACCAGTGACCCCAAACCCGGGACTCGGTACACCGGGGAGCTGTTTTTT. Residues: CATSDPKPGTRYTGELFF.

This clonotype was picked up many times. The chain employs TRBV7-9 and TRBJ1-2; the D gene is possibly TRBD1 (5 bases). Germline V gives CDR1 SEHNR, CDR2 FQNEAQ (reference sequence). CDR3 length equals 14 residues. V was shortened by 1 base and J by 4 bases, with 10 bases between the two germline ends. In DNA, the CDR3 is TGTGCCAGCAGCTTAGTACAGGAGGTCTATGGCTACACCTTC. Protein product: CASSLVQEVYGYTF.

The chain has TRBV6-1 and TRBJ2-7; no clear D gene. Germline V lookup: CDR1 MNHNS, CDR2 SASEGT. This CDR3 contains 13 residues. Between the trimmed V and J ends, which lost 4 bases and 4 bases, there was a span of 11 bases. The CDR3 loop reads CASSVVTIYEQYF. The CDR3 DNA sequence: TGTGCCAGCAGTGTCGTGACCATATACGAGCAGTACTTC.

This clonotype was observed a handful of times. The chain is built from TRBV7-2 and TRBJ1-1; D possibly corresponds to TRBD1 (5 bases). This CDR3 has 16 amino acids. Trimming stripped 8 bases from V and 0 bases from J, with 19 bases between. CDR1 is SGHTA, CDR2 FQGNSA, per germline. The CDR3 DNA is TGTGCCAGCCAAAAAGCGCCGGGACGGATGAACACTGAAGCTTTCTTT. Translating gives CASQKAPGRMNTEAFF.

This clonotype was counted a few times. The DNA of the CDR3 is TGTGCCAGCAGCTTAGATGGCCCAGATACGCAGTATTTT. Translation gives CASSLDGPDTQYF. The chain combines TRBV7-9 with TRBJ2-3; D remains ambiguous. V lost 1 base and J 4 bases, leaving 6 bases between the germline ends. CDR1 is SEHNR, CDR2 FQNEAQ, per germline (reference sequence). The CDR3 totals 13 residues.

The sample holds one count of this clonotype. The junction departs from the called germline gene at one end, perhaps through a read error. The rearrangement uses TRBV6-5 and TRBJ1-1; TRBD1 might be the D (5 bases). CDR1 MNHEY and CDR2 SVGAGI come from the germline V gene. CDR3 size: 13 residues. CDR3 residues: CAGSEQDTTEAFF. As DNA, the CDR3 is TGTGCCGGCAGTGAACAGGACACGACTGAAGCTTTCTTT.

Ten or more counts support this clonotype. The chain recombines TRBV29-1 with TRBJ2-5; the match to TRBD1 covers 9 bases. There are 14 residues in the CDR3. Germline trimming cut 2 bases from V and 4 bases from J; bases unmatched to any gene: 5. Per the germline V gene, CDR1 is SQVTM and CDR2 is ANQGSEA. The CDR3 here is CSVESQDRGETQYF. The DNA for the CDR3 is TGCAGCGTTGAATCTCAGGACAGGGGAGAGACCCAGTACTTC. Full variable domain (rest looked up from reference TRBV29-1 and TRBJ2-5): SAVISQKPSRDICQRGTSLTIQCQVDSQVTMMFWYRQQPGQSLTLIATANQGSEATYESGFVIDKFPISRPNLTFSTLTVSNMSPEDSSIYLCSVESQDRGETQYFGPGTRLLVL.

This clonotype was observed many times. This CDR3 reads CSVEQGHTGELFF. Written as DNA, the CDR3 is TGCAGCGTCGAACAGGGGCACACCGGGGAGCTGTTTTTT. The chain links TRBV29-1 to TRBJ2-2; 7 bases align to TRBD1. CDR1 and CDR2 (germline): SQVTM, ANQGSEA. This CDR3 contains 13 residues. V trimming: 6 bases; J trimming: 3 bases; junction bases outside the gene matches: 4.

In DNA, the CDR3 is TGTGCCACCAGCGCATCAGGGAGGCTCGACACTGAAGCTTTCTTT. Translating gives CATSASGRLDTEAFF. The V call is TRBV15, the J call TRBJ1-1; tentatively, D is TRBD1 (5 bases). In germline, CDR1 is LNHNV, CDR2 YYDKDF (reference sequence). With 5 bases removed from V and 3 bases from J, the gap between germline ends came to 16 bases. The CDR3 extends over 15 amino acids. Complete variable domain (other parts from reference TRBV15 and TRBJ1-1): DAMVIQNPRYQVTQFGKPVTLSCSQTLNHNVMYWYQQKSSQAPKLLFHYYDKDFNNEADTPDNFQSRRPNTSFCFLDIRSPGLGDTAMYLCATSASGRLDTEAFFGQGTRLTVV.

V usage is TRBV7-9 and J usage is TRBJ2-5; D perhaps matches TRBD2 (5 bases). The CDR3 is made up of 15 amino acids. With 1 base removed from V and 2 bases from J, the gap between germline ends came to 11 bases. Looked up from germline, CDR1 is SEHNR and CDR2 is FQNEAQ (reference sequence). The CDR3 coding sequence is TGTGCCAGCAGCTTAGTAGGGAGCCAACAAGAGACCCAGTACTTC. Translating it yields CASSLVGSQQETQYF.

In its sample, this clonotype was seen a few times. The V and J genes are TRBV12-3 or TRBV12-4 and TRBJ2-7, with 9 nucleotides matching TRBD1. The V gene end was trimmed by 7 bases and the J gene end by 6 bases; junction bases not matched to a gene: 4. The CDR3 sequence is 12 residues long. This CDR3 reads CASNTGQGEQYF. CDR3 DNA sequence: TGTGCCAGCAACACGGGACAGGGCGAGCAGTACTTC.

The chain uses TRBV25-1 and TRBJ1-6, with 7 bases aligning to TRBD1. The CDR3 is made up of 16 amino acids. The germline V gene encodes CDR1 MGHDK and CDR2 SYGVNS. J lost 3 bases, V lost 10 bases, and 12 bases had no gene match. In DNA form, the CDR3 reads TGTGCCACTTCTCCCCTAGACAGGGACTATAATTCACCCCTCCACTTT. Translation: CATSPLDRDYNSPLHF.

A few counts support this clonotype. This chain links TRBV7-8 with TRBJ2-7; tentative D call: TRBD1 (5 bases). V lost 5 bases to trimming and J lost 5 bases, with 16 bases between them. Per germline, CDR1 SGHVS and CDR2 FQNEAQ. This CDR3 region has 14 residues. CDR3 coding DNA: TGTGCCAGCAGCCATTATACAGGCACCAACGAGCAGTACTTC. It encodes CASSHYTGTNEQYF. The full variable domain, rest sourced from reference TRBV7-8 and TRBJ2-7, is GAGVSQSPRYKVAKRGQDVALRCDPISGHVSLFWYQQALGQGPEFLTYFQNEAQLDKSGLPSDRFFAERPEGSVSTLKIQRTQQEDSAVYLCASSHYTGTNEQYFGPGTRLTVT.

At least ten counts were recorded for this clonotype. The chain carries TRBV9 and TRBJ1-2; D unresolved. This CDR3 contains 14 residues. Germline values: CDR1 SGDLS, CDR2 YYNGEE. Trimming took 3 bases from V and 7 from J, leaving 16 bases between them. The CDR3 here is CASSASRGSRGYTF. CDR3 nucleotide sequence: TGTGCCAGCAGCGCGTCACGGGGTTCGCGTGGCTACACCTTC.

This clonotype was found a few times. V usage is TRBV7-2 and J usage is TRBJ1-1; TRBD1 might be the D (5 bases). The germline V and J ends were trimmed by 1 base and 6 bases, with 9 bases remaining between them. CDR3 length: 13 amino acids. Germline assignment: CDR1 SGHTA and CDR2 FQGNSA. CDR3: CASSLVRDAEAFF. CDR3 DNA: TGTGCCAGCAGCTTAGTCAGGGACGCTGAAGCTTTCTTT.